This T cell receptor (beta chain) stems from a study of blood T cell repertoires in COVID-19. For the study at large: T cells, B-cell-depleted T cells, or PBMCs provided the cDNA or gDNA that served as material.

CDR1 and CDR2 from the germline V gene are LNHDA and SQIVND (reference sequence). The length of the CDR3 is 15 residues. V lost 6 bases to trimming and J lost 0 bases, with 14 bases between them. The repertoire was sequenced with immunoSEQ multiplex PCR; TCRdb's copy has only in-frame clones and lacks some. The sample shows about 130,000 clones, about 83% of them seen only once. The sequencing input was peripheral blood. This TCR derives from a man aged 40-49 years with active or convalescent COVID-19. The chain carries TRBV19 and TRBJ1-2; the D is unclear. Here the CDR3 reads CASRINGPSNYGYTF. CDR3 bases: TGTGCCAGTAGGATTAATGGGCCGTCTAACTATGGCTACACCTTC.